This is a list of T cell receptor beta chains from one sample in a study of control samples from healthy donors and cancer patients. TCRdb's copy holds only in-frame clones and misses some; the assay was immunoSEQ multiplex PCR. The profile shows roughly 6,000 clones, 84% of them singletons. Sequenced input: formalin-fixed, paraffin-embedded tissue. Receptors were obtained from a female donor with lung cancer. The CDR3 runs from the conserved cysteine through the conserved F or W. The order of the fields is CDR3 protein, CDR3 DNA, clone size, J gene, V gene, D gene. D genes are given only for firm matches. Only some rows state a clone size, as once, few, many or a class for expanded clones.

cdr3_aa: CASSLGKVPGQFF; cdr3_nt: TGTGCCAGCAGTTTAGGGAAAGTCCCAGGGCAGTTCTTC; clone_size: -; j_call: TRBJ2-1; v_call: TRBV12-3/TRBV12-4; d_call: -
cdr3_aa: CASSVGSSGSLDEQFF; cdr3_nt: TGTGCCAGCAGCGTAGGGTCGAGCGGGAGTCTTGATGAGCAGTTCTTC; clone_size: -; j_call: TRBJ2-1; v_call: TRBV9; d_call: TRBD2
cdr3_aa: CASRIALAGETQYF; cdr3_nt: TGTGCCAGCAGAATAGCACTAGCCGGTGAGACCCAGTACTTC; clone_size: -; j_call: TRBJ2-5; v_call: TRBV7-6; d_call: -
cdr3_aa: CASSPRADTQYF; cdr3_nt: TGTGCCAGCAGCCCCAGGGCGGATACGCAGTATTTT; clone_size: once; j_call: TRBJ2-3; v_call: TRBV11-3; d_call: -
cdr3_aa: CASSPATGTGREKLFF; cdr3_nt: TGTGCCAGCAGCCCAGCCACCGGGACAGGGCGTGAAAAACTGTTTTTT; clone_size: -; j_call: TRBJ1-4; v_call: TRBV3-1/TRBV3-2; d_call: TRBD1
cdr3_aa: CASSITAGSSYEQYF; cdr3_nt: TGTGCCAGTAGTATAACGGCGGGGAGCTCCTACGAGCAGTACTTC; clone_size: -; j_call: TRBJ2-7; v_call: TRBV19; d_call: -
cdr3_aa: CASSQDFTILETQYF; cdr3_nt: TGCGCCAGCAGCCAAGATTTTACTATACTAGAGACCCAGTACTTC; clone_size: -; j_call: TRBJ2-5; v_call: TRBV4-3; d_call: -
cdr3_aa: CSVESQADGYTF; cdr3_nt: TGCAGCGTTGAGTCCCAGGCGGATGGCTACACCTTC; clone_size: -; j_call: TRBJ1-2; v_call: TRBV29-1; d_call: -
cdr3_aa: CSVHGQTNEQFF; cdr3_nt: TGCAGCGTACATGGACAGACGAATGAGCAGTTCTTC; clone_size: -; j_call: TRBJ2-1; v_call: TRBV29-1; d_call: -
cdr3_aa: CASSPRLAGVLEQFF; cdr3_nt: TGTGCCAGCAGCCCCCGACTAGCGGGAGTTCTTGAGCAGTTCTTC; clone_size: -; j_call: TRBJ2-1; v_call: TRBV7-3; d_call: TRBD2
cdr3_aa: CASKTSGSYEQYF; cdr3_nt: TGTGCCAGCAAAACTAGCGGGTCCTACGAGCAGTACTTC; clone_size: few; j_call: TRBJ2-7; v_call: TRBV11-1; d_call: TRBD2
cdr3_aa: CASSQGQGLDEKLFF; cdr3_nt: TGTGCCAGCAGCCAGGGACAGGGGTTGGATGAAAAACTGTTTTTT; clone_size: -; j_call: TRBJ1-4; v_call: TRBV3-1/TRBV3-2; d_call: TRBD1
cdr3_aa: CATSDMTGERGMHDEQFF; cdr3_nt: TGTGCCACCAGTGACATGACAGGGGAACGAGGGATGCATGATGAGCAGTTCTTC; clone_size: -; j_call: TRBJ2-1; v_call: TRBV24-1; d_call: TRBD1
cdr3_aa: CASSLGGTGELFF; cdr3_nt: TGTGCCAGCAGTTTAGGAGGGACCGGGGAGCTGTTTTTT; clone_size: -; j_call: TRBJ2-2; v_call: TRBV12-3/TRBV12-4; d_call: -
cdr3_aa: CASSQRTSGTNTGELFF; cdr3_nt: TGTGCCAGCAGCCAGAGGACTAGCGGAACGAACACCGGGGAGCTGTTTTTT; clone_size: -; j_call: TRBJ2-2; v_call: TRBV4-2; d_call: TRBD2
cdr3_aa: CASKASGSFNEQFF; cdr3_nt: TGTGCCAGTAAGGCTAGCGGGAGCTTTAATGAGCAGTTCTTC; clone_size: -; j_call: TRBJ2-1; v_call: TRBV19; d_call: TRBD2
cdr3_aa: CASPKVEGPNEKLFF; cdr3_nt: TGTGCCAGCCCTAAAGTAGAGGGCCCGAATGAAAAACTGTTTTTT; clone_size: once; j_call: TRBJ1-4; v_call: TRBV6-5; d_call: -
cdr3_aa: CASSSEGGAETQYF; cdr3_nt: TGTGCCAGCAGCTCAGAGGGGGGAGCGGAGACCCAGTACTTC; clone_size: -; j_call: TRBJ2-5; v_call: TRBV11-3; d_call: -
cdr3_aa: CASSSSSGANTGELFF; cdr3_nt: TGCGCCAGCAGCTCTTCTAGCGGAGCGAACACCGGGGAGCTGTTTTTT; clone_size: -; j_call: TRBJ2-2; v_call: TRBV5-1; d_call: TRBD2
cdr3_aa: CASSFVGRAYEQYF; cdr3_nt: TGTGCCAGCAGCTTCGTCGGGAGAGCCTACGAGCAGTACTTC; clone_size: -; j_call: TRBJ2-7; v_call: TRBV5-6; d_call: -
cdr3_aa: CASSLLRDRGHEQYF; cdr3_nt: TGTGCCAGCAGCTTACTACGGGACAGGGGCCACGAGCAGTACTTC; clone_size: -; j_call: TRBJ2-7; v_call: TRBV7-2; d_call: TRBD1
cdr3_aa: CASRAGVRSNEQFF; cdr3_nt: TGTGCCAGCCGAGCGGGAGTTCGGTCCAATGAGCAGTTCTTC; clone_size: -; j_call: TRBJ2-1; v_call: TRBV14; d_call: TRBD2
cdr3_aa: CASRPSAFTDTQYF; cdr3_nt: TGTGCCAGCAGACCTAGCGCTTTCACAGATACGCAGTATTTT; clone_size: -; j_call: TRBJ2-3; v_call: TRBV6-5; d_call: -
cdr3_aa: CASSPGTSGSLFF; cdr3_nt: TGTGCCAGCAGTCCCGGGACTAGCGGGAGCTTGTTCTTC; clone_size: -; j_call: TRBJ2-1; v_call: TRBV12-3/TRBV12-4; d_call: TRBD2
cdr3_aa: CASSFQPVGYEQFF; cdr3_nt: TGTGCCAGCAGCTTCCAGCCCGTAGGCTATGAGCAGTTCTTC; clone_size: -; j_call: TRBJ2-1; v_call: TRBV11-3; d_call: -
cdr3_aa: CASSFGLSSYEQYF; cdr3_nt: TGCGCCAGCAGCTTCGGGTTAAGCTCCTACGAGCAGTACTTC; clone_size: once; j_call: TRBJ2-7; v_call: TRBV5-1; d_call: -
cdr3_aa: CASKEGSGANVLTF; cdr3_nt: TGTGCCAGCAAAGAGGGCTCTGGGGCCAACGTCCTGACTTTC; clone_size: -; j_call: TRBJ2-6; v_call: TRBV6-5; d_call: -
cdr3_aa: CASSLVEGASGYTF; cdr3_nt: TGTGCCAGCAGCTTAGTAGAAGGGGCGAGCGGCTACACCTTC; clone_size: -; j_call: TRBJ1-2; v_call: TRBV7-8; d_call: -
cdr3_aa: CASSQNWGDSNQPQHF; cdr3_nt: TGTGCCAGCAGCCAAAACTGGGGTGATAGCAATCAGCCCCAGCATTTT; clone_size: -; j_call: TRBJ1-5; v_call: TRBV4-2; d_call: -
cdr3_aa: CASRPFGPSNTEAFF; cdr3_nt: TGTGCCAGTAGACCGTTCGGACCTTCTAACACTGAAGCTTTCTTT; clone_size: once; j_call: TRBJ1-1; v_call: TRBV19; d_call: -
cdr3_aa: CASSPTGTSGYEQYF; cdr3_nt: TGTGCCAGCAGCCCAACCGGGACTAGCGGCTACGAGCAGTACTTC; clone_size: -; j_call: TRBJ2-7; v_call: TRBV9; d_call: TRBD2
cdr3_aa: CSAWDKEDFF; cdr3_nt: TGCAGTGCTTGGGACAAGGAGGATTTCTTT; clone_size: -; j_call: TRBJ1-1; v_call: TRBV20-1; d_call: -
cdr3_aa: CATSRGTGGRETQYF; cdr3_nt: TGTGCCACCAGCAGAGGGACAGGGGGGCGCGAGACCCAGTACTTC; clone_size: -; j_call: TRBJ2-5; v_call: TRBV15; d_call: TRBD1
cdr3_aa: CASSEWQKNQPQHF; cdr3_nt: TGTGCCAGCAGTGAGTGGCAGAAAAATCAGCCCCAGCATTTT; clone_size: once; j_call: TRBJ1-5; v_call: TRBV6-1; d_call: -
cdr3_aa: CASGLDGEPQHF; cdr3_nt: TGTGCTAGTGGTCTCGACGGTGAGCCCCAGCATTTT; clone_size: -; j_call: TRBJ1-5; v_call: TRBV12-5; d_call: -
cdr3_aa: CAGAFLAPTYNEQFF; cdr3_nt: TGTGCCGGTGCATTTCTAGCGCCAACTTACAATGAGCAGTTCTTC; clone_size: -; j_call: TRBJ2-1; v_call: TRBV19; d_call: -
cdr3_aa: CASSLDDKLYSNQPQHF; cdr3_nt: TGTGCCAGCAGTTTAGACGACAAGCTCTATAGCAATCAGCCCCAGCATTTT; clone_size: -; j_call: TRBJ1-5; v_call: TRBV27; d_call: -
cdr3_aa: CASRAFYQDFAGELFF; cdr3_nt: TGTGCCAGTAGGGCGTTTTATCAGGATTTTGCCGGGGAGCTGTTTTTT; clone_size: few; j_call: TRBJ2-2; v_call: TRBV19; d_call: -
cdr3_aa: CASSQEFSSGYNEQFF; cdr3_nt: TGCGCCAGCAGCCAAGAATTTTCTAGCGGGTACAATGAGCAGTTCTTC; clone_size: -; j_call: TRBJ2-1; v_call: TRBV4-1; d_call: TRBD2
cdr3_aa: CSVVRGREGEQYF; cdr3_nt: TGCAGCGTTGTTCGCGGGAGGGAAGGGGAGCAGTACTTC; clone_size: once; j_call: TRBJ2-7; v_call: TRBV29-1; d_call: TRBD2
cdr3_aa: CASSSGTSTQYF; cdr3_nt: TGTGCCAGCAGTAGCGGGACTTCTACGCAGTATTTT; clone_size: -; j_call: TRBJ2-3; v_call: TRBV27; d_call: TRBD2
cdr3_aa: CASSPDRGGNQPQHF; cdr3_nt: TGTGCCAGCAGTCCAGACAGGGGCGGCAATCAGCCCCAGCATTTT; clone_size: -; j_call: TRBJ1-5; v_call: TRBV6-5; d_call: TRBD1
cdr3_aa: CASSAGPAYNSPLHF; cdr3_nt: TGTGCCAGCAGCGCCGGGCCCGCCTATAATTCACCCCTCCACTTT; clone_size: -; j_call: TRBJ1-6; v_call: TRBV7-2; d_call: -
cdr3_aa: CASSQGTSGSVQFF; cdr3_nt: TGTGCCAGCAGCCAAGGGACTAGCGGGAGTGTCCAGTTCTTC; clone_size: once; j_call: TRBJ2-1; v_call: TRBV4-2; d_call: TRBD2
cdr3_aa: CASSQESLAGHEQFF; cdr3_nt: TGTGCCAGCAGCCAAGAGAGCCTAGCGGGGCATGAGCAGTTCTTC; clone_size: -; j_call: TRBJ2-1; v_call: TRBV14; d_call: TRBD2
cdr3_aa: CASSQVREMNTEAFF; cdr3_nt: TGCGCCAGCAGCCAAGTTCGGGAGATGAACACTGAAGCTTTCTTT; clone_size: -; j_call: TRBJ1-1; v_call: TRBV4-3; d_call: -
cdr3_aa: CAKGGRVAKNIQYF; cdr3_nt: TGTGCCAAAGGGGGCAGGGTTGCCAAAAACATTCAGTACTTC; clone_size: -; j_call: TRBJ2-4; v_call: TRBV21-1; d_call: -